A single sample is the source of the 5 T cell receptor beta chains below, sequenced in a study of glioma-infiltrating T cells. Using RNA template, CDR3s of TCR alpha and beta were amplified with iRepertoire arm-PCR. TCRdb re-derived calls from the multiplex PCR reads in MiXCR, one entry per CDR3 protein. Of about 210,000 distinct CDR3 sequences listed, more than 30% are singletons. Sequenced: glioma tissue, nonneoplastic brain tissue, or PBMCs (not recorded which). These receptor sequences come from a human donor with low-grade glioma or glioblastoma, undergoing nonglioma brain surgery, or in good health (not recorded which).

The CDR3, as DNA: TGTGCCATCAGTGAGTCGGTAGCGGGAGTAGAATCCGAGCAGTACTTC. Translated: CAISESVAGVESEQYF. The gene calls are TRBV10-3 and TRBJ2-7; 9 nucleotides align to TRBD2. The V and J ends lost 0 bases and 6 bases, in that order; junction bases with no gene match: 9. CDR1 ENHRY and CDR2 SYGVKD come from the germline V gene. This CDR3 comprises 16 residues.

The J gene is TRBJ2-7, the V gene TRBV27, with 10 bases fitting TRBD2. V gave up 5 bases and J gave up 0 bases; unmatched junction bases: 7. The CDR3 extends over 16 amino acids. CDR1 is MNHEY and CDR2 is SMNVEV in the germline V gene (reference sequence). The CDR3 sequence is CASSVSGRFCSYEQYF. Here the CDR3 DNA reads TGTGCCAGCAGTGTTAGCGGGAGGTTCTGCTCCTACGAGCAGTACTTC.

Ten or more counts support this clonotype. The rearrangement links TRBV29-1 to TRBJ1-1, with TRBD1 matching 10 bases. Germline lookup yields CDR1 SQVTM and CDR2 ANQGSEA. CDR3 length: 14 amino acids. The J segment lost 3 bases and the V segment lost 7 bases, leaving 8 bases of the junction unmatched. The DNA for the CDR3 is TGCAGCGCTTTTATGACAGGGGGCTACACTGAAGCTTTCTTT. Translation gives CSAFMTGGYTEAFF.

This clonotype was observed many times. The chain employs TRBV28 and TRBJ2-1, with TRBD2 identical over 12 bases. CDR1 and CDR2 (germline): MDHEN, SYDVKM. The CDR3 runs to 16 residues. The J segment lost 3 bases and the V segment lost 4 bases, leaving 4 bases of the junction unmatched. CDR3 bases: TGTGCCAGCAGTTCCCTAGCGGGAGGGGTCTACAATGAGCAGTTCTTC. It encodes CASSSLAGGVYNEQFF.

The V gene is TRBV3-1, the J gene TRBJ2-2; D is undetermined. Germline-derived CDR1 and CDR2 are LGHDT and YNNKEL (reference sequence). The CDR3 runs to 15 residues. With 3 bases removed from V and 3 bases from J, the gap between germline ends came to 11 bases. The CDR3 bases are TGTGCCAGCAGCCACCGGACGGGTTACACCGGGGAGCTGTTTTTT. The encoded protein is CASSHRTGYTGELFF.